What follows describes a single TCR beta chain. The germline gives CDR1 SNHLY, CDR2 FYNNEI. The V and J ends lost 1 base and 5 bases respectively, with 10 bases between them. The CDR3 covers 14 residues. The data belong to a study of blood T cell repertoires in COVID-19. Whole-study context: Acute and convalescent COVID-19 specimens originated in the United States, Italy and Spain. T cells, B-cell-depleted T cells, or PBMCs provided the cDNA or gDNA that served as material.

In the authors' workflow: Amplified reference gene primers provided the basis for estimating nucleated cell counts. Profiled with immunoSEQ multiplex PCR; TCRdb holds only in-frame clones, not every one. Clone size and V and J calls were adopted from that table, with D and trimming inferred from the DNA. The table has about 120,000 clones, about 80% seen once. The V and J genes are TRBV2 and TRBJ2-3, with D possibly matching TRBD2 (6 bases). The sample was peripheral blood. This clonotype originated in a woman in her forties or fifties with acute or convalescent COVID-19. The CDR3 loop reads CASSEVGGGDTQYF. DNA of the CDR3: TGTGCCAGCAGTGAAGTCGGGGGTGGAGATACGCAGTATTTT.